This T cell receptor beta chain is drawn from a study of beta chain features in type 1 diabetes. The study, taken as a whole, reports: Since sequencing was performed on cDNA, cells with high TCR expression could be over-represented. In all four CD4+ subsets, TCRB CDR3 length was significantly, moderately reduced in type 1 diabetes.

Central memory, naive, regulatory and stem cell-like memory CD4+ cells were sorted by CD45RO/CCR7/CD25/CD127/CD95/CD27. Investigators reverse transcribed all isolated RNA, so they sequenced expressed TCRB transcripts. Data came from immunoSEQ multiplex PCR; TCRdb stores just in-frame clones and leaves some out. The sample lists fewer than 400,000 clones; 9.3% were seen once. CDR3 size: 15 residues. Trimming took 5 bases from V and 7 from J, leaving 17 bases between them. In germline, CDR1 is SEHNR, CDR2 FQNEAQ (reference sequence). This clone was counted a few times. No antigen is known for it. V and J are TRBV7-9 and TRBJ2-2; no definite D call. Input material: central memory CD4+ T cells from blood. This receptor was taken from a man aged 30-40 years with type 1 diabetes. The CDR3 nucleotides read TGTGCCAGCAGCCAACGGTCGAGACTTGGCGGGGAGCTGTTTTTT. As protein: CASSQRSRLGGELFF. Looking up the rest from reference TRBV7-9 and TRBJ2-2 gives the full variable domain: DTGVSQNPRHKITKRGQNVTFRCDPISEHNRLYWYRQTLGQGPEFLTYFQNEAQLEKSRLLSDRFSAERPKGSFSTLEIQRTEQGDSAMYLCASSQRSRLGGELFFGEGSRLTVL.